This T cell receptor (beta chain) comes out of a study of PD-1 blockade in classical Hodgkin lymphoma. Study conclusions and caveats: Newly diagnosed patients reportedly trailed healthy donors in baseline TCR diversity. Significant TCR diversity gains by C4D1 occurred in CD4+ but not CD8+ cells. The study found complete responders had baseline diversity similar to newly diagnosed patients.

Clones were sequenced by immunoSEQ multiplex PCR, and TCRdb holds only the in-frame ones, with some missing. The sample carries more than 75,000 clones, about 93% recorded once. As to time point: cycle 4 day 1 (C4D1), after six to seven weeks of nivolumab. Every patient relapsed after autologous stem cell transplantation, and brentuximab vedotin exposure varied. Classifying best responses yielded complete response, partial response or progressive disease. Points on this clone: The target antigen is unknown.

The receptor comes from a human donor with classical Hodgkin lymphoma. The sample was peripheral blood mononuclear cells (PBMCs), taken before the fourth cycle of nivolumab.

Here the CDR3 reads CATSRDGGRPYEQYF. The CDR3 DNA reads TGTGCCACCAGCAGAGATGGCGGAAGACCTTACGAGCAGTACTTC. The V gene is TRBV15, the J gene TRBJ2-7; no clear D. There are 15 residues in the CDR3. V shed 0 bases and J shed 4 bases, with 13 bases lying between them. The germline V gene has CDR1 LNHNV and CDR2 YYDKDF (reference sequence).